The clone carrying this T cell receptor beta chain was counted only a few times. Antigen unknown. This sample was taken from a study of cytomegalovirus exposure and HLA in healthy donors. Germline assignment: CDR1 MNHNY and CDR2 SVGAGI (reference sequence). The V gene end was trimmed by 6 bases and the J gene end by 9 bases; junction bases not matched to a gene: 8. This CDR3 has 14 amino acids. Amplification used 60 Vbeta primers and 13 Jbeta primers. This table comes from immunoSEQ multiplex PCR, and its TCRdb copy is limited to in-frame clones, with some not included. The data show approximately 100,000 clones, roughly 75% seen once. Study-level points and caveats: Follow-up analysis later connected one missense variant in DCLRE1C with trimming of TCR beta V- and J-genes.

The sequence derives from a male donor in good health and CMV-seropositive. The chain recombines TRBV6-6 with TRBJ2-1; 10 nucleotides align to TRBD1. Sequenced sample: PBMCs. The CDR3 coding sequence is TGTGCCAGCAGCCCTGGGACAGGGGAAGGTGAGCAGTTCTTC. It is translated as CASSPGTGEGEQFF.